This entry lists 11 T cell receptor beta chains sequenced from one sample in a study of T cell repertoires and Cas9 in healthy adults. Assay used: immunoSEQ multiplex PCR; TCRdb lists only in-frame clones, some missing. The repertoire holds roughly 23,000 clones, with 91% as singletons. Specimen: CD4+ effector T cells (CD127+, CD25-, CD137-, CD154-) from PBMCs; culture status not recorded. These receptors all stem from a human donor in good health.

The CDR3 protein is CASSSSVYSNQPQHF. In DNA, the CDR3 is TGTGCCAGCAGTTCTTCAGTTTATAGCAATCAGCCCCAGCATTTT. This chain uses TRBV6-5 with TRBJ1-5; D is unclear. Trimming shortened V by 4 bases and J by 0 bases, and 10 bases separated the two germline ends. The CDR3 has 15 residues. Germline V gives CDR1 MNHEY, CDR2 SVGAGI.

The chain employs TRBV6-6 and TRBJ1-1, with D maybe TRBD1 (5 bases). Germline-derived CDR1 and CDR2 are MNHNY and SVGAGI (reference sequence). The CDR3 extends over 12 amino acids. The germline V and J ends were trimmed by 2 bases and 7 bases, with 8 bases remaining between them. CDR3 amino acids: CASSYRGLEAFF. The DNA for the CDR3 is TGTGCCAGCAGTTACAGGGGACTTGAAGCTTTCTTT.

The chain carries TRBV28 and TRBJ1-2, with D tentatively TRBD1 (5 bases). V dropped 11 bases and J dropped 8 bases, with 21 bases sitting between them. The CDR3 contains 13 residues. Germline CDR1 is MDHEN and CDR2 is SYDVKM. The CDR3, as DNA: TGTGCCCTCAGATCGTCGGACACCCAAGGCTACACCTTC. Its protein product is CALRSSDTQGYTF.

V is TRBV9 and J is TRBJ1-1; a weak D match, TRBD1 (5 bases). The length of the CDR3 is 13 residues. The germline V gene has CDR1 SGDLS and CDR2 YYNGEE. V lost 1 base to trimming and J lost 5 bases, with 9 bases between them. CDR3 residues: CASSVSQGTEAFF. The CDR3 nucleotides read TGTGCCAGCAGCGTAAGTCAGGGAACTGAAGCTTTCTTT.

The CDR3: CASSGGQGATNEKLFF. The CDR3 bases are TGTGCCAGCAGCGGCGGACAGGGGGCGACTAATGAAAAACTGTTTTTT. This rearrangement joins TRBV5-6 to TRBJ1-4; 11 nucleotides match TRBD1. J lost 2 bases, V lost 4 bases, and 4 bases had no gene match. CDR1 and CDR2 (germline): SGHDT, YYEEEE. This CDR3 comprises 16 residues.

The chain couples TRBV9 to TRBJ1-4; TRBD1 aligns across 7 bases. Germline lookup yields CDR1 SGDLS and CDR2 YYNGEE. J was trimmed by 5 bases and V by 4 bases; bases with no gene match: 8. This CDR3 contains 15 residues. The CDR3 here is CASSTTTGVNEKLFF. CDR3 DNA sequence: TGTGCCAGCAGCACGACCACAGGGGTAAATGAAAAACTGTTTTTT. Filled out from reference TRBV9 and TRBJ1-4, the complete variable domain reads DSGVTQTPKHLITATGQRVTLRCSPRSGDLSVYWYQQSLDQGLQFLIQYYNGEERAKGNILERFSAQQFPDLHSELNLSSLELGDSALYFCASSTTTGVNEKLFFGSGTQLSVL.

This sequence joins TRBV5-1 and TRBJ1-1; D gene unclear. The CDR3 length is 14 residues. Germline V lookup: CDR1 SGHRS, CDR2 YFSETQ. The V end was cut by 0 bases, the J end by 2 bases, with 8 bases between. DNA for the CDR3: TGCGCCAGCAGCTTGGGGACGGGAAACACTGAAGCTTTCTTT. Translation gives CASSLGTGNTEAFF.

The chain joins TRBV28 to TRBJ1-2; D is perhaps TRBD1 (5 bases). CDR1 is MDHEN, CDR2 SYDVKM, per germline. Trimming took off 4 bases at V and 6 bases at J, with 24 bases between the two ends. The CDR3 has 17 amino acids. The CDR3 spells CASSSVMRDRPLNGYTF. The CDR3 DNA sequence: TGTGCCAGCAGTTCCGTGATGCGGGACCGTCCTTTGAATGGCTACACCTTC.

J is TRBJ2-7 and V is TRBV11-2; D gene unclear. Germline V gene lookup returns CDR1 SGHAT and CDR2 FQNNGV. The CDR3 loop spans 15 amino acids. V dropped 5 bases and J dropped 5 bases, with 19 bases sitting between them. CDR3 DNA sequence: TGTGCCAGCAGCGGACGGGCGCTCAATACGGACGAGCAGTACTTC. The encoded protein is CASSGRALNTDEQYF.

A word on this clone: The same CDR3 arises from other DNA sequences in this sample as well. The chain carries TRBV7-9 and TRBJ2-1; 11 bases fit TRBD2. The length of the CDR3 is 15 residues. V dropped 4 bases and J dropped 9; count of bases not matched to a gene: 8. Germline lookup yields CDR1 SEHNR and CDR2 FQNEAQ (reference sequence). CDR3 sequence reads: CASSSTSGRSSEQFF. CDR3 DNA sequence: TGTGCCAGCAGCTCAACTAGCGGGAGAAGTAGTGAGCAGTTCTTC.

The V and J genes are TRBV21-1 and TRBJ1-1; the table's D call, TRBD1, has no DNA check behind it. TRBV21-1 is recorded as a pseudogene. The CDR3 extends over 16 amino acids. This chain's CDR3 is CASSVRVRVRGTEAFF. DNA of the CDR3: TGTGCCAGCAGCGTAAGGGTTAGGGTAAGGGGCACTGAAGCTTTCTTT.